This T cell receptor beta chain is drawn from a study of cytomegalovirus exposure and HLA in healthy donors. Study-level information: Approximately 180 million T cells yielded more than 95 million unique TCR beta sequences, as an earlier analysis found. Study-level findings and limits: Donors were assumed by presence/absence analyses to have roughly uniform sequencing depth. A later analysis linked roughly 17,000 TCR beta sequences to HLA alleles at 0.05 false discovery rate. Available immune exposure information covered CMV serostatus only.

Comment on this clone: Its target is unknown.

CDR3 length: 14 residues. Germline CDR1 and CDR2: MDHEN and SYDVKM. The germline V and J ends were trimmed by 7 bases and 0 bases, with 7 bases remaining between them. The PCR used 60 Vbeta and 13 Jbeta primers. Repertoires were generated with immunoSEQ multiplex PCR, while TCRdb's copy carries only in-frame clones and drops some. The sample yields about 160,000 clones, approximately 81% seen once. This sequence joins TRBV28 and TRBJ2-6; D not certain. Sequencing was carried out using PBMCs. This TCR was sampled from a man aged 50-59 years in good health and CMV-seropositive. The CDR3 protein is CASTPSSGANVLTF. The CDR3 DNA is TGTGCCAGCACCCCGAGCTCTGGGGCCAACGTCCTGACTTTC.